The source of this TCR beta chain is a study of cytomegalovirus exposure and HLA in healthy donors. About the study: Findings of an earlier analysis included 90 million to 120 million unique TCR beta sequences from some 200 million T cells. Notes on the study in general: Several of the most significant clusters appeared, in a later analysis, to be linked to common viral pathogens. In a later analysis, an Asian-associated ancestry cluster reportedly showed fewer N-insertions than the roughly 650-donor mean. Most TCR sequences showed up rarely, but some public TCRs showed up in many donors.

Both 60 Vbeta primers and 13 Jbeta primers went into the PCR. Method: immunoSEQ multiplex PCR; TCRdb's copy keeps in-frame clones and lacks some. In the table there are fewer than 250,000 clones, over 65% of which are singletons. CDR1 and CDR2 (germline): MNHEY, SVGAGI. V gave up 2 bases and J gave up 4 bases, with 8 bases separating them. The CDR3 is 13 residues long. This clone has more than one count but fewer than ten. What it binds is unknown. At the DNA level, this CDR3 is encoded by other sequences in the same sample as well. Sequencing was performed on PBMCs. The receptor was derived from a young man in good health and CMV-seronegative. The rearrangement links TRBV6-5 to TRBJ1-1, with D perhaps TRBD1 (6 bases). The CDR3 DNA reads as TGTGCCAGCAGTTACGTAGGGGGCACTGAAGCTTTCTTT. This translates into CASSYVGGTEAFF.